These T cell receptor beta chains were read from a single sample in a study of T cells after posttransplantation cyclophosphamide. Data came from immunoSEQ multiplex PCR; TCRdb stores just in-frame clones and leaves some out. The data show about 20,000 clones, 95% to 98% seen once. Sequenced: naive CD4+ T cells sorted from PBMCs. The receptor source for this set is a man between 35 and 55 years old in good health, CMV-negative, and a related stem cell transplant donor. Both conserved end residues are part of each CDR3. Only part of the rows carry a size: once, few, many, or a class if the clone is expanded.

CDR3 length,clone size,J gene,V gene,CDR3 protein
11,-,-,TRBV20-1,CSRLVSYEQYF
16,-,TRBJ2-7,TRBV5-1,CASSLVLAGGPHEQYF
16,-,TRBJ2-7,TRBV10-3,CAISDIRGILTYEQYF
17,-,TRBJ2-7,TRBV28,CASIPQELSKTAYEQYF
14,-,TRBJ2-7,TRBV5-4,CASSLSLPQGEQYF
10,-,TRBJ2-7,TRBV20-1,CSASDYEQYF
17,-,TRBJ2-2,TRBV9,CASSVDLAGGPSGELFF
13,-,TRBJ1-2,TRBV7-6,CASSSQGEVGYTF
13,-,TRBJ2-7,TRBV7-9,CASSLFVGSEQYF
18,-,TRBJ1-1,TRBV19,CASILHRDLSGMNTEAFF
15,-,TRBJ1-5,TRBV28,CASRPLDTSNQPQHF
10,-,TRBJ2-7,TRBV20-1,CGARDNEQYF
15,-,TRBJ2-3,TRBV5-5,CASSLDSSSTDTQYF
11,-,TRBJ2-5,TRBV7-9,CASSSQETQYF
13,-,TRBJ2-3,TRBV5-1,CASSLARGDTQYF
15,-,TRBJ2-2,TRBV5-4,CASTIDRATTGELFF
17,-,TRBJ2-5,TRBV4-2,CASSHAGTSGITETQYF
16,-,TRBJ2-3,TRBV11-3,CASSSRTSGSVNTQYF
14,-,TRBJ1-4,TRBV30,CAWKKGVVAEKLFF
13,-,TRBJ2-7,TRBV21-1,CASSKVSENEQYF
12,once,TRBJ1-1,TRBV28,CASILRDTEAFF
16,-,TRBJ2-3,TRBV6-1,CASSEASGSSTDTQYF
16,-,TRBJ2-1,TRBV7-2,CASSSRGDALYNEQFF
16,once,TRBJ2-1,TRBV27,CASSLLSGRSYNEQFF
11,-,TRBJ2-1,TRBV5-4,CASSFLNEQFF
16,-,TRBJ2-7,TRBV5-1,CASSPVGGDLTYEQYF
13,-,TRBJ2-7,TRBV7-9,CASSSSGAYEQYF
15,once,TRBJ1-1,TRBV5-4,CASSLWDRRATEAFF